These 5 T cell receptor beta chains share one sample of origin, sequenced in a study of blood T cell repertoires in COVID-19. Repertoires were generated with immunoSEQ multiplex PCR, while TCRdb's copy carries only in-frame clones and drops some. Found here are about 190,000 clones, 88% of them singletons; the top ten hold roughly 3.7%. The source material was peripheral blood. These receptors came from a woman aged 30 to 39 with acute or convalescent COVID-19.

The chain recombines TRBV5-1 with TRBJ2-7, with D possibly matching TRBD2 (7 bases). Germline V CDR1 and CDR2: SGHRS, YFSETQ. This CDR3 is built from 15 residues. Trimming took off 4 bases at V and 3 bases at J, with 17 bases between the two ends. As DNA, the CDR3 is TGCGCCAGCAGCCCCCGGGGGGCGGCCCTCTACGAGCAGTACTTC. It yields the protein CASSPRGAALYEQYF.

The chain joins TRBV2 to TRBJ1-4; no clear D gene. The CDR3 sequence is 14 residues long. In germline, CDR1 is SNHLY, CDR2 FYNNEI. Trimming took 3 bases from V and 4 from J, leaving 9 bases between them. The CDR3 DNA reads as TGTGCCAGCAGTGATGGCAGATTTAATGAAAAACTGTTTTTT. It translates to CASSDGRFNEKLFF.

This chain uses TRBV5-6 with TRBJ1-1; 7 nucleotides agree with TRBD1. Germline-derived CDR1 and CDR2 are SGHDT and YYEEEE. The length of the CDR3 is 13 residues. The V and J ends lost 8 bases and 1 base, in that order; junction bases with no gene match: 5. The CDR3 reads CARTGFRNTEAFF. The CDR3 DNA follows: TGTGCCAGGACAGGGTTTAGGAACACTGAAGCTTTCTTT.

V and J are TRBV28 and TRBJ2-3; 10 bases map to TRBD1. V was pared by 5 bases and J by 6 bases, with 5 bases of the junction left unmatched. Germline lookup yields CDR1 MDHEN and CDR2 SYDVKM. This CDR3 contains 14 residues. This chain's CDR3 is CASSRQGAWDTQYF. The CDR3 coding sequence is TGTGCCAGCAGTCGACAGGGGGCATGGGATACGCAGTATTTT.

The V call is TRBV10-1, the J call TRBJ2-7; possibly TRBD2 for D (6 bases). The ends were cut back, 6 bases at V and 3 bases at J, with 12 bases in the middle. The germline CDR1 and CDR2 sequences are WNHNN and SYGVQD (reference sequence). There are 13 residues in the CDR3. The CDR3 is CASSGTDLYEQYF. The CDR3 nucleotides read TGCGCCAGCAGCGGGACTGACCTCTACGAGCAGTACTTC.